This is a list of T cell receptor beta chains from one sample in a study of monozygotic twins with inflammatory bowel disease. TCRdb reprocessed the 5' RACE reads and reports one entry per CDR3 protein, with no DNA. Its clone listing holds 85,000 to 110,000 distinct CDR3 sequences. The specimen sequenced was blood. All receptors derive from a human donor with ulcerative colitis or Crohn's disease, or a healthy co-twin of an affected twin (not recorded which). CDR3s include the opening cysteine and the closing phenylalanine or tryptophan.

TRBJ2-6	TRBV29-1	CSVAQGGGANVLTF
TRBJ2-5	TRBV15	CATSRPGIRETQYF
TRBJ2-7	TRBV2	CATTDRGEAYEQYF
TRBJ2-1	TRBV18	CASSTTDSSGIYHEQFF
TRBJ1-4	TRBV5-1	CASSPGQVYNEKLFF
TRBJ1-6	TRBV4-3	CASSLGQGDVAYNSPLHF
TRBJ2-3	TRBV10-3	CAIRLAGGTDTQYF
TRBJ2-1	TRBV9	CASSADWGYNEQFF
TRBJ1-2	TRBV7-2	CASSLTGGVNYGYTF
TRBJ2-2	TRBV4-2	CASSQDTGGARGELFF
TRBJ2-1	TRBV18	CASSLLGLQGTVSSEQFF
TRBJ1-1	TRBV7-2	CASSPQRGRGTEAFF
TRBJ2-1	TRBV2	CASSALWGNNNEQFF
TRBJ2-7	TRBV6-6	CASSTTGLAPEQYF
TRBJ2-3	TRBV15	CATRGTGGNTQYF
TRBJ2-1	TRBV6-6	CASSRPASEQFF